The 9 T cell receptor beta chains in this list originate from one sample, sequenced in a study of human T cells and chemical hapten exposure. MiXCR, run by TCRdb on the RACE reads, gives a single entry per CDR3 protein. Of 330,000 or so distinct CDR3 sequences listed, nearly 6.5% are singletons. The time point: patch test 2, 6 weeks after DPC sensitization. The treatment here: therapeutic diphenylcyclopropenone sensitization with weekly scalp DPC. Sequencing was performed on whole blood, taken in connection with sensitization to the hapten diphenylcyclopropenone (DPC). These receptor sequences come from a woman between 18 and 29 years old with alopecia areata. Some clones in this sample may be carry-over from other donors' samples.

The chain couples TRBV6-6 to TRBJ1-1; possible D gene TRBD1, 6 bases. V was trimmed by 6 bases and J by 0 bases, leaving 17 bases between them. There are 16 residues in the CDR3. Germline CDR1 MNHNY, CDR2 SVGAGI (reference sequence). The CDR3 region is CASRQRPRTVNTEAFF. The CDR3, as DNA: TGTGCCAGCAGGCAACGACCAAGGACAGTGAACACTGAAGCTTTCTTT.

This clonotype was seen many times. V and J are TRBV27 and TRBJ1-1, with TRBD1 matching 8 bases. The CDR3 spans 14 residues. CDR1 MNHEY and CDR2 SMNVEV come from the germline V gene (reference sequence). The V segment lost 1 base and the J segment 11 bases; nucleotides outside the gene matches: 9. The CDR3: CASSLFGQGIIAFF. CDR3 in DNA: TGTGCCAGCAGTTTATTCGGACAGGGAATAATTGCTTTCTTT.

This clonotype was seen repeatedly, ten times or more. The chain couples TRBV14 to TRBJ1-1; D might be TRBD1 (5 bases). CDR1 and CDR2 from the germline V gene are SGHDN and FVKESK. Trimming cost V 3 bases and J 1 base, with 12 bases left between them. The CDR3 length is 15 residues. In DNA, the CDR3 is TGTGCCAGCAGCCATCCCCCGGGGCCGAACACTGAAGCTTTCTTT. Protein sequence: CASSHPPGPNTEAFF.

V and J are TRBV6-2 or TRBV6-3 and TRBJ2-3; no clear D gene. Germline V CDR1 and CDR2: MNHEY, SVGEGT. The CDR3 has 13 amino acids. The V end was cut by 0 bases, the J end by 4 bases, with 5 bases between. The CDR3 sequence: CASSYSMADTQYF. The CDR3 DNA reads as TGTGCCAGCAGTTACTCGATGGCAGATACGCAGTATTTT.

This sequence joins TRBV2 and TRBJ2-7, with 14 bases lining up with TRBD2. The V gene end was trimmed by 4 bases and the J gene end by 5 bases; junction bases not matched to a gene: 4. The CDR3 is 15 amino acids. Looked up from germline, CDR1 is SNHLY and CDR2 is FYNNEI. The CDR3: CASSGGLAGGNEQYF. CDR3 bases: TGTGCCAGCAGTGGCGGACTAGCGGGGGGAAACGAGCAGTACTTC.

This clonotype was counted a single time. A much larger clone is a single base away; this may be a read error. The chain couples TRBV6-2 or TRBV6-3 to TRBJ1-2, with 9 bases matching TRBD1. The CDR3 runs 15 residues. CDR1 and CDR2 from the germline V gene are MNHEY and SVGEGT. The chain's CDR3 is CVSSFWDRVNDGYTF. CDR3 DNA sequence: TGTGTCAGCAGTTTTTGGGACAGGGTGAACGATGGCTACACCTTC.

The CDR3 sequence is CASSPGQPTYGYTF. The CDR3 nucleotides are TGCGCCAGCAGCCCAGGACAGCCGACCTATGGCTACACCTTC. The chain carries TRBV5-1 and TRBJ1-2; weak D call: TRBD1 (6 bases). Germline CDR1 is SGHRS and CDR2 is YFSETQ. With 4 bases removed from V and 4 bases from J, the gap between germline ends came to 14 bases. The CDR3 consists of 14 residues.

This chain links TRBV15 with TRBJ1-1, with TRBD1 identical over 8 bases. The V gene's germline CDR1 is LNHNV and CDR2 YYDKDF (reference sequence). This CDR3 region has 17 residues. With 3 bases clipped from V and 0 bases from J, the junction kept 9 bases outside the gene matches. CDR3 DNA sequence: TGTGCCACCAGCAGGGCCCCTGGACAGGGATTGAACACTGAAGCTTTCTTT. This codes for CATSRAPGQGLNTEAFF.

As for this clonotype: A much larger clone lies a single base off, so this may be a read error. The chain carries TRBV28 and TRBJ1-1; D remains ambiguous. The V and J ends lost 2 bases and 3 bases respectively, with 7 bases between them. Germline V gene data show CDR1 as MDHEN and CDR2 as SYDVKM. CDR3 length: 13 residues. CDR3 sequence (DNA): TGTGCCAGCAGTTTAGGGTCGGACACTGAAGCTTTCTTT. It specifies CASSLGSDTEAFF.